This T cell receptor beta chain comes out of a study of T cells in localized non-small cell lung cancer. Study-wide results and caveats: Those with higher blood T cell density had longer overall survival. Turning up in adjacent lung were a median roughly 59 of the top 100 tumor clones.

This clone was observed once. Its specificity is not known. Assay used: immunoSEQ multiplex PCR; TCRdb lists only in-frame clones, some missing. The data contain fewer than 30,000 clones, about 80% of them singletons. CDR3 length: 19 amino acids. J gave up 5 bases and V 1 base, and 18 bases lay outside the gene matches. Per the germline V gene, CDR1 is MGHRA and CDR2 is YSYEKL. The J gene is TRBJ1-1, the V gene TRBV4-1, with TRBD1 matching over 8 bases. This receptor was obtained from a man aged 40 to 70 with stage III lung adenocarcinoma. The starting material was peripheral blood mononuclear cells, obtained before any cancer treatment. CDR3 residues: CASSQVRAAGGEGRTEAFF. CDR3 DNA: TGCGCCAGCAGCCAAGTCCGGGCGGCAGGGGGCGAGGGGAGGACTGAAGCTTTCTTT.